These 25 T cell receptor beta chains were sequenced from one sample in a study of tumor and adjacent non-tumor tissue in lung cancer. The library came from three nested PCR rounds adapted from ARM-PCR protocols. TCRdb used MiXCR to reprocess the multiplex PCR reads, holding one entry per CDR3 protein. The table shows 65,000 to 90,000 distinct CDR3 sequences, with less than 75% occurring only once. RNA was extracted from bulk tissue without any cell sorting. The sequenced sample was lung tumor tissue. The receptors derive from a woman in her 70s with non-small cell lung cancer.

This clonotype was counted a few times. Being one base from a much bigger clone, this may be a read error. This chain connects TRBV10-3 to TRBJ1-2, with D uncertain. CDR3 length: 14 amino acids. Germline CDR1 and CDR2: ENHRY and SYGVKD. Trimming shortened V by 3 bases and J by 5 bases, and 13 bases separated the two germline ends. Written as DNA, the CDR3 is TGTGCCATCAGTGATGGTAGTGGGGTTTATGGCTACACCTTC. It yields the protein CAISDGSGVYGYTF.

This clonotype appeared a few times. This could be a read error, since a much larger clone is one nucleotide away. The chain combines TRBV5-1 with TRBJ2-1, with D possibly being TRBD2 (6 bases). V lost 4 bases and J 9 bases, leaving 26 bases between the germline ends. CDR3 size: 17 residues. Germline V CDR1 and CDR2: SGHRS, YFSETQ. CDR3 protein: CASSDFIASERVGEQFF. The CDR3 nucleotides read TGCGCCAGCAGCGACTTTATAGCTAGCGAGAGGGTTGGTGAGCAGTTCTTC.

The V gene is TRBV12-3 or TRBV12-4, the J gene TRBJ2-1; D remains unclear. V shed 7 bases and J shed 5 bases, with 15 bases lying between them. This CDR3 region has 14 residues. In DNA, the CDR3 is TGTGCCAGCATCTATAGACGGGCTGACAATGAGCAGTTCTTC. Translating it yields CASIYRRADNEQFF.

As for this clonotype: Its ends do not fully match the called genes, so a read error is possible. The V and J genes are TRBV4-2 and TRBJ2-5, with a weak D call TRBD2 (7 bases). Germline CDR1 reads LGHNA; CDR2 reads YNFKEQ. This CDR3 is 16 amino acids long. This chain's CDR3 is CASSQGGTNSMETQYF. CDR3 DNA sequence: TGTGCCAGTAGCCAAGGGGGGACTAATTCTATGGAGACCCAGTACTTC.

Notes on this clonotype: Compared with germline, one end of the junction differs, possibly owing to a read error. CDR3 DNA: TGTACCACCAGTGAGCTAGCGGGGAAGCCCCAAGAGACCCAGTACTTC. This gives the protein CTTSELAGKPQETQYF. V and J are TRBV24-1 and TRBJ2-5; 9 nucleotides align to TRBD2. Looked up from germline, CDR1 is KGHDR and CDR2 is SFDVKD. The CDR3 consists of 16 residues.

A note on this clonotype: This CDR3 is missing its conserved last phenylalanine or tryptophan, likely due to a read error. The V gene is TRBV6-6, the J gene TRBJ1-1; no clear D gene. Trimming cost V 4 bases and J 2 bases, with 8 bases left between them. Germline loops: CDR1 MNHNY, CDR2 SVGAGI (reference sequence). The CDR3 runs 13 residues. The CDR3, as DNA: TGTGCCAGCAGTTCATCAGTCAACACTGAAGCTTTCGTT. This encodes CASSSSVNTEAFV.

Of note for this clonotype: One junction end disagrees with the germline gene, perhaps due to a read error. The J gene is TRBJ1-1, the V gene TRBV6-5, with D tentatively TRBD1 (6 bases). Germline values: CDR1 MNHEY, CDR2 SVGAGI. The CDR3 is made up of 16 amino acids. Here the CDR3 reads CASSYGLGGLNTEAFF. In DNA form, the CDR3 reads TGTGCTAGCAGTTACGGGTTAGGGGGGTTGAACACTGAAGCTTTCTTT.

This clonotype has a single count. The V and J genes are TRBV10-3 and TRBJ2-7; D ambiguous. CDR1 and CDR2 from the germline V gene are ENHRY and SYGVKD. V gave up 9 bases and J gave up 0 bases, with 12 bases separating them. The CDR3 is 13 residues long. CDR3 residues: CAINSGDSYEQYF. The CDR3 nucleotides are TGTGCCATTAATAGTGGGGACTCCTACGAGCAGTACTTC.

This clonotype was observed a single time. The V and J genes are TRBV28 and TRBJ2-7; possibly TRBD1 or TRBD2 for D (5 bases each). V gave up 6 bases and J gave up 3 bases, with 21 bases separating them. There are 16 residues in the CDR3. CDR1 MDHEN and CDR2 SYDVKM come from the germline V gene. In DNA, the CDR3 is TGTGCCAGCAGCTACGCGACCGGGGCAGCCTTCTACGAGCAGTACTTC. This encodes CASSYATGAAFYEQYF.

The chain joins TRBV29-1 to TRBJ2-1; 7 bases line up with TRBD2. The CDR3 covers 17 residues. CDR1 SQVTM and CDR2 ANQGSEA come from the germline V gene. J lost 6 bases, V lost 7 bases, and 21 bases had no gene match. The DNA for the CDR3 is TGCAGCGCTACGCGGCTAGCGGACCACTTCTCTCGCAATGAGCAGTTCTTC. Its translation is CSATRLADHFSRNEQFF.

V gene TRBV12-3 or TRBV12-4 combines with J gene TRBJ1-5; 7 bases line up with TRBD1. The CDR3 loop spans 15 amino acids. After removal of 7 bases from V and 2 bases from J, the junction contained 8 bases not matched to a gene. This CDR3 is CASNMRGGRNQPQHF. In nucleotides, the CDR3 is TGTGCCAGCAACATGAGAGGGGGCCGCAATCAGCCCCAGCATTTT.

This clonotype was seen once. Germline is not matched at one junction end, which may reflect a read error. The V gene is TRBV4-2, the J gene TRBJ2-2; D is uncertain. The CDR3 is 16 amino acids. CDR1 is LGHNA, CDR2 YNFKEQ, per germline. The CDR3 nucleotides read TGTGCCAGTAGCCAAGGATTTACAGAGATCACCGGGGAGCTGTTTTTT. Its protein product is CASSQGFTEITGELFF.

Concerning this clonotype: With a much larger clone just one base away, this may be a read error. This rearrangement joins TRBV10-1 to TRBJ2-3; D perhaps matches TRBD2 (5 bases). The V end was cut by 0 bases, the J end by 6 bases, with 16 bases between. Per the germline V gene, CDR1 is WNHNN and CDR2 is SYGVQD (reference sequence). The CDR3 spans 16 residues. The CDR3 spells CASSESRSEGRDTQYF. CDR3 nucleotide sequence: TGCGCCAGCAGTGAGTCGCGGAGCGAGGGAAGGGATACGCAGTATTTT.

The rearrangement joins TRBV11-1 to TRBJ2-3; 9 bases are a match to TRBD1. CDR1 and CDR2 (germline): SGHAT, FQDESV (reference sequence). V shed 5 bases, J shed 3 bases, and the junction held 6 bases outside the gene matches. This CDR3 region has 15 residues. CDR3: CASSQGTGRTDTQYF. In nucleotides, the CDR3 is TGTGCCAGCAGCCAAGGGACAGGGAGGACAGATACGCAGTATTTT. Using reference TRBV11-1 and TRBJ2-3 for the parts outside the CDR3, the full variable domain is EAEVAQSPRYKITEKSQAVAFWCDPISGHATLYWYRQILGQGPELLVQFQDESVVDDSQLPKDRFSAERLKGVDSTLKIQPAELGDSAMYLCASSQGTGRTDTQYFGPGTRLTVL.

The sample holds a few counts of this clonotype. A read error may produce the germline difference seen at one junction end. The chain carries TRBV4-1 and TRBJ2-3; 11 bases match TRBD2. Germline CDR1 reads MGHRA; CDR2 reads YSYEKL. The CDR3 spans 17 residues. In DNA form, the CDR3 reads TGCACCAGCGGCCAAGATGGAGTAGCGGGAGGGGCAGATACGCAGTATTTT. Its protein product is CTSGQDGVAGGADTQYF.

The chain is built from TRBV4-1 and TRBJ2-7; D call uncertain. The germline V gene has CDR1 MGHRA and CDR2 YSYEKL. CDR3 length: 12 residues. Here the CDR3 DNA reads TGCGTTAGCAGCCCAAGTGGGTACGAGCAGTACTTC. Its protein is CVSSPSGYEQYF.

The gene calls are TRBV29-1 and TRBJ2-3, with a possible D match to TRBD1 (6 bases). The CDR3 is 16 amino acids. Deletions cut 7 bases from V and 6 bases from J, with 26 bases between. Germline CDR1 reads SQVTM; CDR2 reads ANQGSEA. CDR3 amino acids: CSARIQGNGTPDTQYF. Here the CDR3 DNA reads TGCAGCGCCCGTATCCAGGGGAACGGGACGCCTGATACGCAGTATTTT.

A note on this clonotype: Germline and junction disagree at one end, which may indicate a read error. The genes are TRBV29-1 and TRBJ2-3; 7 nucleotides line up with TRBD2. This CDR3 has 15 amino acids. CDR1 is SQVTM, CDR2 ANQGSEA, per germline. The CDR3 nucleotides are TGCAGCGGTCATCTAGCGGAACGAAGAACAGATAGGCAGTATTTT. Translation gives CSGHLAERRTDRQYF.

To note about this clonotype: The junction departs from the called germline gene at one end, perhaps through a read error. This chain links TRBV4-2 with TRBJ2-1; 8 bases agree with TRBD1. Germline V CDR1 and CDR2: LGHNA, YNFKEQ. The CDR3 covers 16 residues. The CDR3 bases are TGTGCCAGCAGCCATGGAACAGGGGGTACCGACAATGTGCAGTTCTTC. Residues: CASSHGTGGTDNVQFF.

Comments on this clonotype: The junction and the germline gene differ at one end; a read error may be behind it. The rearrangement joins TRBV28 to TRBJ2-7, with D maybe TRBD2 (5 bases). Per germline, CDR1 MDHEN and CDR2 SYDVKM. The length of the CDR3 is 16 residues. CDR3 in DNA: TGTGCCAGCAGTCCACCCCAGGCTAGCTGGAGATACGAGCAGTATTTC. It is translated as CASSPPQASWRYEQYF.

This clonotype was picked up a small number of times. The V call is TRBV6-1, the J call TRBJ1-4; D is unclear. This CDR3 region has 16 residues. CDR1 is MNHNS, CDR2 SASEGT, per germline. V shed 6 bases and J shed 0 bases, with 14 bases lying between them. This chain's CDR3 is CASRPQTGPTNEKLFF. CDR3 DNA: TGTGCCAGCAGGCCTCAGACGGGCCCAACTAATGAAAAACTGTTTTTT.

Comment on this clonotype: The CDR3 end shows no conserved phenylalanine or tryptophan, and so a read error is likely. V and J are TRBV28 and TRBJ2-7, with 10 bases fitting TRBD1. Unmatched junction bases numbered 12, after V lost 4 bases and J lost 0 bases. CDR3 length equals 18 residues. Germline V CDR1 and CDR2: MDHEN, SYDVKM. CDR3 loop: CASSYPKTGTGVSYEQYL. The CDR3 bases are TGTGCCAGCAGTTACCCTAAAACCGGGACAGGGGTCTCCTACGAGCAGTACTTA.

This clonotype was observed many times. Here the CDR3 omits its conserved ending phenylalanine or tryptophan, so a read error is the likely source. The chain's CDR3 is CATDRDRDYEQYL. In nucleotides, the CDR3 is TGTGCCACTGACCGGGACAGGGACTACGAGCAGTACCTC. This chain links TRBV7-9 with TRBJ2-7, with 9 bases lining up with TRBD1. Per germline, CDR1 SEHNR and CDR2 FQNEAQ (reference sequence). With 10 bases clipped from V and 3 bases from J, the junction kept 7 bases outside the gene matches. CDR3 length: 13 residues.

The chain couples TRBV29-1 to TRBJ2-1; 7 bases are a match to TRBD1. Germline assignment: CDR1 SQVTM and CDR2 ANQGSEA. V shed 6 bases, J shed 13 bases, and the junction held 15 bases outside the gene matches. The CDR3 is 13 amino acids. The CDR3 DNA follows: TGCAGCGTAAAACGACAGGGCATAAATAAACAGTTCTTC. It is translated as CSVKRQGINKQFF.

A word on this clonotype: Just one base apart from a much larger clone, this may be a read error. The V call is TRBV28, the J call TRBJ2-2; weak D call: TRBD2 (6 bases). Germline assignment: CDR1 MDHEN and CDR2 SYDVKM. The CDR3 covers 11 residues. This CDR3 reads CASSLPGDLFF. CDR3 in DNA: TGTGCCAGCAGTTTGCCGGGGGACCTGTTTTTT.